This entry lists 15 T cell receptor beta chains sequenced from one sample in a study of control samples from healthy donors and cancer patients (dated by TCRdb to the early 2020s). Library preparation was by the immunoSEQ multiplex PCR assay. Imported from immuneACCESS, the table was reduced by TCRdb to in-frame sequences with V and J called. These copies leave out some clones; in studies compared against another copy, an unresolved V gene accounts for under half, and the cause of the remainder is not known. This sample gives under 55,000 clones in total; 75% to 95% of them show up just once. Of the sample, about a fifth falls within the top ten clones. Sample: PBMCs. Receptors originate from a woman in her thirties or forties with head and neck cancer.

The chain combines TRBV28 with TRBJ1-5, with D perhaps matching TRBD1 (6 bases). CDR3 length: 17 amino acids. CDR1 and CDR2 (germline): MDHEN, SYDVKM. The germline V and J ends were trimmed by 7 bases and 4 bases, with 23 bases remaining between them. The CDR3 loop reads CASTLTRGGFGNQPQHF. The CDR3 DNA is TGTGCCAGCACCCTCACTAGGGGGGGTTTCGGTAATCAGCCCCAGCATTTT.

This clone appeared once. Here the CDR3 reads CAISDRQGWAVGNTIYF. In DNA form, the CDR3 reads TGTGCCATTTCGGATCGACAGGGCTGGGCAGTTGGAAACACCATATATTTT. The chain uses TRBV10-3 and TRBJ1-3; 7 nucleotides line up with TRBD1. The CDR3 is 17 amino acids. Germline values: CDR1 ENHRY, CDR2 SYGVKD. The junction had 17 bases not matched to a gene; V was cut back by 9 bases and J by 3 bases.

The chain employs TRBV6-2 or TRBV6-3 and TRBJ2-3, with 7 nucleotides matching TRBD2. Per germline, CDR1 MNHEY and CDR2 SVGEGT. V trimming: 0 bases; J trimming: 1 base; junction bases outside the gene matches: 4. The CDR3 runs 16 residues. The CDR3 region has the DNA TGTGCCAGCAGTTACTCCGGGGAGGGCGGCACAGATACGCAGTATTTT. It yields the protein CASSYSGEGGTDTQYF.

The CDR3 here is CASSLLGTVNTEAFF. CDR3 nucleotides: TGTGCCAGCAGCCTCCTAGGGACAGTGAACACTGAAGCTTTCTTT. The chain recombines TRBV7-9 with TRBJ1-1; TRBD1 matches 7 bases. CDR1 is SEHNR, CDR2 FQNEAQ, per germline (reference sequence). J lost 0 bases, V lost 5 bases, and 6 bases had no gene match. The CDR3 contains 15 residues. The entire variable domain, with the rest obtained from reference TRBV7-9 and TRBJ1-1, is as follows: DTGVSQNPRHKITKRGQNVTFRCDPISEHNRLYWYRQTLGQGPEFLTYFQNEAQLEKSRLLSDRFSAERPKGSFSTLEIQRTEQGDSAMYLCASSLLGTVNTEAFFGQGTRLTVV.

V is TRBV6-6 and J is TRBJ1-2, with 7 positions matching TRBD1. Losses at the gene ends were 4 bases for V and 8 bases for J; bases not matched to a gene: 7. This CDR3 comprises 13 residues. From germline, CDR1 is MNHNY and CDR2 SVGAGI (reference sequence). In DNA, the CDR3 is TGTGCCAGCAGTTTAACAGGGGATAGCGGCTACACCTTC. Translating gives CASSLTGDSGYTF.

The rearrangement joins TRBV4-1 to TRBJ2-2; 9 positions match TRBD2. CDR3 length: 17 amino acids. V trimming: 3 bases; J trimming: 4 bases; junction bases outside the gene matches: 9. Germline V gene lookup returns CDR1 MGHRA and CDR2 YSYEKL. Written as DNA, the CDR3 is TGCGCCAGCAGCCAGGTACTAGCGGGTCCCACCACCGGGGAGCTGTTTTTT. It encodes CASSQVLAGPTTGELFF.

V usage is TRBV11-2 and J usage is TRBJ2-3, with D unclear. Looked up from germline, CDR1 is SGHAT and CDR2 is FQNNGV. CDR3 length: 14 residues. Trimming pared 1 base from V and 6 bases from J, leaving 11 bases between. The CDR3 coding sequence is TGTGCCAGCAGCTTAGTTCGTCTTGGGGATACGCAGTATTTT. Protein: CASSLVRLGDTQYF.

The CDR3, as DNA: TGCGCCAGCAGCCTGACAATGGGCTCCCGTGGCTACACCTTC. This translates into CASSLTMGSRGYTF. The chain links TRBV4-1 to TRBJ1-2; D remains unclear. This CDR3 is built from 14 residues. The germline V gene encodes CDR1 MGHRA and CDR2 YSYEKL. Trimming removed 4 bases from V and 7 bases from J, with 16 bases in between.

In nucleotides, the CDR3 is TGTGCCAGCAGTGCCGGACCCTGGGGGGCTTTCTTT. It codes for CASSAGPWGAFF. This sequence joins TRBV28 and TRBJ1-1; D possibly corresponds to TRBD1 (5 bases). In germline, CDR1 is MDHEN, CDR2 SYDVKM. Trimming took 5 bases from V and 11 from J, leaving 15 bases between them. The CDR3 extends over 12 amino acids.

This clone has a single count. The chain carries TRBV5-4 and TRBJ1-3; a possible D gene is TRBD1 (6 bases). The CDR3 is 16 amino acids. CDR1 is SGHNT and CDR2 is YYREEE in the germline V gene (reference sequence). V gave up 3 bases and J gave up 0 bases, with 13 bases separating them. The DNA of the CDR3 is TGTGCCAGCAGCTGGGGGACGGACAGCTCTGGAAACACCATATATTTT. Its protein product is CASSWGTDSSGNTIYF.

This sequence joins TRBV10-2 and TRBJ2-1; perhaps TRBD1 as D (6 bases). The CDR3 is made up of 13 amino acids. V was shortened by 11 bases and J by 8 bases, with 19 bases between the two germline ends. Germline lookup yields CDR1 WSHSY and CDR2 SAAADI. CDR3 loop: CAVIGQGSYEQFF. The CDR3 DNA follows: TGCGCCGTTATAGGGCAGGGGAGCTATGAGCAGTTCTTC.

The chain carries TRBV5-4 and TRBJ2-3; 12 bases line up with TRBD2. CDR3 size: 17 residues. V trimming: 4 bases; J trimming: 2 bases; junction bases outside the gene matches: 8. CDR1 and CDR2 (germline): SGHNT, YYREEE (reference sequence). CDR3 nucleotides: TGTGCCAGCAGCCAGGGGGGGACTAGCGGGCCCACAGATACGCAGTATTTT. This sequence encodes CASSQGGTSGPTDTQYF.

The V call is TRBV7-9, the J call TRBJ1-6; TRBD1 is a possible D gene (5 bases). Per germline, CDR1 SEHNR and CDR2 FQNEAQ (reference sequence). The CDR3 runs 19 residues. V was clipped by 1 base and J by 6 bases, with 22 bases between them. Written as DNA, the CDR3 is TGTGCCAGCAGCTTAGTTGAATGGGACGGCGAACGCTTTAATTCACCCCTCCACTTT. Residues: CASSLVEWDGERFNSPLHF. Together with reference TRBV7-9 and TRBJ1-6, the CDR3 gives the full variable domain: DTGVSQNPRHKITKRGQNVTFRCDPISEHNRLYWYRQTLGQGPEFLTYFQNEAQLEKSRLLSDRFSAERPKGSFSTLEIQRTEQGDSAMYLCASSLVEWDGERFNSPLHFGNGTRLTVT.

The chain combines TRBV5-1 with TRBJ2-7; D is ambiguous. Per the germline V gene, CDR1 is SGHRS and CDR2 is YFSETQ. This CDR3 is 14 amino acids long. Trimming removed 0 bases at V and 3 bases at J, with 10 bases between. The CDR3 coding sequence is TGCGCCAGCAGCTTGGAGGCCAGCATCTACGAGCAGTACTTC. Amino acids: CASSLEASIYEQYF. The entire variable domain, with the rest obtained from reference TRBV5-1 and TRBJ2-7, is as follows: KAGVTQTPRYLIKTRGQQVTLSCSPISGHRSVSWYQQTPGQGLQFLFEYFSETQRNKGNFPGRFSGRQFSNSRSEMNVSTLELGDSALYLCASSLEASIYEQYFGPGTRLTVT.

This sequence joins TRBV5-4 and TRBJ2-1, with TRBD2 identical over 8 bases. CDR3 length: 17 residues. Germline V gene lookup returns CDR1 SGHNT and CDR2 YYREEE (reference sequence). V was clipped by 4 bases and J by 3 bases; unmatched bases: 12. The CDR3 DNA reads TGTGCCAGCAGCCCGGGACTAGTCCTTAACGGCTACAATGAGCAGTTCTTC. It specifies CASSPGLVLNGYNEQFF. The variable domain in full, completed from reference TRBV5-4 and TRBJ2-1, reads ETGVTQSPTHLIKTRGQQVTLRCSSQSGHNTVSWYQQALGQGPQFIFQYYREEENGRGNFPPRFSGLQFPNYSSELNVNALELDDSALYLCASSPGLVLNGYNEQFFGPGTRLTVL.